Here is one T cell receptor (beta chain) with its context. Its antigen is unknown. From the 5' RACE reads, TCRdb called clonotypes with MiXCR, one entry per CDR3 protein. The sample holds about 450,000 distinct CDR3 sequences, less than 25% seen once. The source of the sample is a study of T-cell memory formation after mild COVID-19. Study results and caveats: The authors left the SARS-CoV-2 specificity of second-wave clones peaking on day 37 unconfirmed.

V was clipped by 6 bases and J by 3 bases, with 16 bases between them. Germline values: CDR1 SGHDT, CDR2 YYEEEE. This CDR3 spans 14 amino acids. The TCR was taken from an adult woman who had mild COVID-19 (a few samples of this study predate the infection). Cell type and time point are not known. V gene TRBV5-6 combines with J gene TRBJ2-7; D might be TRBD2 (6 bases). The sequencing sample was made of PBMCs or a T cell subset sorted from them (not recorded which). The CDR3, as DNA: TGTGCCAGCAACCTGCGGGGAGAGGACTACGAGCAGTACTTC. Translated: CASNLRGEDYEQYF.